The rows below give T cell receptor beta chains drawn from one sample of a study of OX40 agonist ivuxolimab in advanced cancers. Libraries were prepared by immunoSEQ multiplex PCR; TCRdb keeps only in-frame clonotypes and omits some of them. The repertoire includes some 83,000 clones, about 90% of them detected once, and 6.5% to 8.5% sits in the top ten. The sequencing used CD4+ or CD8+ T cells sorted from blood, collected in a trial of the OX40 agonist ivuxolimab. The receptors derive from an adult with an advanced solid tumor such as melanoma, head and neck, liver or kidney cancer. Each CDR3 is given with its conserved first and last residue.

v_call	j_call	cdr3_aa
TRBV15	TRBJ2-5	CATSYYPVRETQYF
TRBV5-8	TRBJ1-6	CASSSEPPYSYNSPLHF
TRBV2	TRBJ1-1	CASSVRTRVTEAFF
TRBV4-2	TRBJ1-5	CASSQGNQPQHF
TRBV28	TRBJ2-3	CASSLAGNTDTQYF
TRBV27	TRBJ1-5	CASTGVWAAKYNQPQHF
TRBV6-1	TRBJ1-3	CASSEATGGGNTIYF
TRBV19	TRBJ2-5	CASSGGETQYF
TRBV29-1	TRBJ2-1	CSVWSGHYNEQFF
TRBV11-2	TRBJ2-5	CASSFVGSGGTQYF
TRBV28	TRBJ2-3	CASRRQGPSVPAYTSTDTQYF
TRBV2	TRBJ1-5	CASSEGGYSNQPQHF
TRBV11-2	TRBJ1-1	CASTPRGTALTEAFF
TRBV30	TRBJ2-1	CAWSVRYNEQFF
TRBV27	TRBJ2-1	CASSSAAHNEQFF
TRBV30	TRBJ1-5	CAWSEGFGNQPQHF
TRBV6-5	TRBJ2-1	CASSYSGSLYNEQFF
TRBV28	TRBJ1-5	CASPHSGRSQPQHF
TRBV4-2	TRBJ1-2	CASSQGQGVYGYTF
TRBV5-4	TRBJ1-2	CASSTVGDYTF
TRBV4-3	TRBJ2-7	CASSQDSGQNYEQYF
TRBV27	TRBJ2-1	CASSLTVTYNEQFF
TRBV28	TRBJ2-1	CASSSPSTRGNNEQFF
TRBV29-1	TRBJ2-7	CSVEDLEGRGYEQYF
TRBV30	TRBJ1-5	CAWSVMGNQPQHF
TRBV4-3	TRBJ2-3	CASSQGLSATDTQYF
TRBV4-3	TRBJ1-2	CASSQGTREAGEGYTF
TRBV7-2	TRBJ2-5	CASSLDRGGRPETQYF
TRBV15	TRBJ2-3	CATSRLAGATDTQYF
TRBV15	TRBJ2-1	CATSRDIPRFRNEQFF
TRBV7-2	TRBJ2-7	CASSIGPGTGVREQYF
TRBV4-2	TRBJ1-3	CASSQDLFSRRPIYF
TRBV28	TRBJ1-4	CASNDRGQGVTNEKLFF
TRBV15	TRBJ2-3	CATSATSGRGDTQYF
TRBV7-8	TRBJ1-2	CASSLAPAGGDGYTF
TRBV10-3	TRBJ1-6	CAISEWTGNSPLHF
TRBV6-5	TRBJ1-5	CASSYSRGLVQPQHF
TRBV19	TRBJ2-5	CASSKDRGGSEEETQYF
TRBV6-1	TRBJ2-2	CASSLVLANTGELFF
TRBV2	TRBJ1-1	CAGGPRGTEAFF
TRBV4-1	TRBJ1-5	CASSPRIQGSNQPQHF
TRBV5-6	TRBJ2-7	CASSFRTSGAYEQYF
TRBV30	TRBJ1-5	CAWSLQYSNQPQHF
TRBV10-1	TRBJ2-3	CASSERGPSGSTDTQYF
TRBV27	TRBJ1-1	CASRDSKWALDTEAFF
TRBV12-1	TRBJ2-3	CASSRDSLTDTQYF
TRBV30	TRBJ1-5	CAWSVLGQPQHF
TRBV5-6	TRBJ1-4	CASSLDRVNEKLFF
TRBV7-9	TRBJ2-3	CASSLASGGAIADTQYF
TRBV25-1	TRBJ2-5	CASSPRTGKGRETQYF
TRBV30	TRBJ1-1	CAWSVFSNTEAFF
TRBV6-5	TRBJ2-3	CASSYSNRPTDTQYF
TRBV30	TRBJ1-2	CAWENFRTGGLSGYTF
TRBV30	TRBJ1-5	CAWSVGAGNQPQHF